This T cell receptor beta chain was sequenced in a study of beta chain features in type 1 diabetes. Looking at the study overall: There was similarity between patients and healthy donors in age, gender and cell yields. Whole-study results and caveats: Still unanswered here is whether HLA type influences TCRB rearrangement. Shorter TCRB CDR3s, moderately but significantly so, marked every one of the four CD4+ subsets in Type 1 diabetes patients.

CDR3 length equals 13 residues. Germline V gives CDR1 SEHNR, CDR2 FQNEAQ (reference sequence). The germline V and J ends were trimmed by 6 bases and 2 bases, with 5 bases remaining between them. As regards this clone: What it binds is unknown.

All of the isolated RNA was reverse transcribed, so expressed TCRB transcripts were sequenced. Produced via immunoSEQ multiplex PCR; TCRdb's table is partial and in-frame only. The data contain about 640,000 clones, roughly 12% of them singletons. J is TRBJ2-6 and V is TRBV7-9, with no clear D. This clonotype was obtained from a man younger than 40 with type 1 diabetes. The sequenced sample consisted of naive CD4+ T cells from blood. The CDR3 loop reads CASRPAGANVLTF. CDR3 sequence (DNA): TGTGCCAGCAGGCCGGCTGGGGCCAACGTCCTGACTTTC.